The TCR beta chain under discussion was sequenced for a study of T cells in Graves' hyperthyroidism and ophthalmopathy. Amplification of TCR beta CDR3 regions was performed using RNA transcripts as template. Initially, a first-round RT-PCR of the TCR CDR3 employed the HTBI primer set. TCRdb used MiXCR to reprocess the multiplex PCR reads, holding one entry per CDR3 protein. The profile shows roughly 660,000 distinct CDR3 sequences, approximately 15% of them singletons. This clonotype was recorded many times. Diagnoses used clinical symptoms, serum thyroxine and TRAb, thyroid ultrasound and orbital computed tomography. Fresh 10 ml peripheral blood yielded PBMCs. Germline V lookup: CDR1 SNHLY, CDR2 FYNNEI. V was pared by 3 bases and J by 1 base, with 10 bases between. This CDR3 comprises 16 residues.

The sample consisted of blood. The chain is built from TRBV2 and TRBJ2-6; D is unresolved. The TCR was taken from a man aged 50 to 59 with Graves' hyperthyroidism. The CDR3 loop is CASSDPNRSGANVLTF. CDR3 DNA: TGTGCCAGCAGTGACCCCAACCGTTCTGGGGCCAACGTCCTGACTTTC.